This passage covers 29 T cell receptor beta chains from one sample sequenced in a study of cytomegalovirus exposure and HLA in healthy donors. TCRdb keeps only in-frame clones here, not all; method: immunoSEQ multiplex PCR. The repertoire holds 300,000 to 400,000 clones, with 70% to 90% as singletons. What was sequenced was PBMCs. These receptors were taken from a man younger than 45 in good health and CMV-seronegative.

This rearrangement joins TRBV10-2 to TRBJ2-1; 10 bases align to TRBD1. CDR3 length equals 15 residues. The ends lost 6 bases at V and 5 bases at J; junction bases unmatched: 7. CDR1 WSHSY and CDR2 SAAADI come from the germline V gene. The CDR3 is CASRPGTGEDNEQFF. The CDR3 bases are TGCGCCAGCAGACCCGGGACAGGGGAGGACAATGAGCAGTTCTTC.

This chain uses TRBV29-1 with TRBJ2-7; D uncertain. The CDR3 totals 13 residues. Germline V CDR1 and CDR2: SQVTM, ANQGSEA. Trimming stripped 5 bases from V and 2 bases from J, with 13 bases between. As DNA, the CDR3 is TGCAGCGTTTTGACGGAGCGAGCCTACGAGCAGTACTTC. Its protein is CSVLTERAYEQYF.

The V and J genes are TRBV11-2 and TRBJ2-1, with TRBD1 as a possible D gene (8 bases). CDR3 length: 16 residues. The V end lost 5 bases, the J end lost 6 bases, and 20 bases lay between the germline ends. CDR1 is SGHAT and CDR2 is FQNNGV in the germline V gene. CDR3 in amino acids: CASSVAPQGGVNEQFF. The CDR3 bases are TGTGCCAGCAGCGTAGCCCCACAGGGGGGGGTCAATGAGCAGTTCTTC. Combining the CDR3 with reference TRBV11-2 and TRBJ2-1 gives the whole variable domain EAGVAQSPRYKIIEKRQSVAFWCNPISGHATLYWYQQILGQGPKLLIQFQNNGVVDDSQLPKDRFSAERLKGVDSTLKIQPAKLEDSAVYLCASSVAPQGGVNEQFFGPGTRLTVL.

A word on this clone: The identical CDR3 is also encoded by other nucleotide sequences in the sample. The chain links TRBV6-5 to TRBJ1-2; perhaps TRBD1 as D (5 bases). The germline V gene encodes CDR1 MNHEY and CDR2 SVGAGI. Trimming took off 2 bases at V and 8 bases at J, with 6 bases between the two ends. The CDR3 runs 11 residues. The CDR3 coding sequence is TGTGCCAGCAGTTACCAGGGCGGCTACACCTTC. Translated, it gives CASSYQGGYTF.

The chain carries TRBV4-1 and TRBJ1-1; no firm D call. Germline CDR1 MGHRA, CDR2 YSYEKL. The V gene lost 0 bases and the J gene lost 5 bases, with 7 bases spanning the gap. There are 13 residues in the CDR3. The CDR3 loop is CASSQDGRTEAFF. The CDR3 DNA follows: TGCGCCAGCAGCCAAGATGGGAGAACTGAAGCTTTCTTT.

In its sample, this clone was seen a few times. The genes are TRBV7-9 and TRBJ1-6; 10 bases agree with TRBD1. J gave up 10 bases and V 4 bases, and 7 bases lay outside the gene matches. CDR1 and CDR2 (germline): SEHNR, FQNEAQ (reference sequence). The CDR3 runs 15 residues. CDR3 amino acids: CASSSPGTGVSPLHF. The CDR3, as DNA: TGTGCCAGCAGCTCACCTGGGACAGGGGTCTCACCCCTCCACTTT.

The chain uses TRBV5-6 and TRBJ2-5; 14 bases align to TRBD2. The CDR3 is made up of 18 amino acids. The germline V gene encodes CDR1 SGHDT and CDR2 YYEEEE. V gave up 4 bases and J gave up 5 bases; unmatched junction bases: 13. The CDR3 DNA reads TGTGCCAGCAGCCGGCAGGGGACTAGCGGGAGTATAGGGGAGACCCAGTACTTC. As protein: CASSRQGTSGSIGETQYF. The full variable domain, its missing parts supplied by reference TRBV5-6 and TRBJ2-5, is DAGVTQSPTHLIKTRGQQVTLRCSPKSGHDTVSWYQQALGQGPQFIFQYYEEEERQRGNFPDRFSGHQFPNYSSELNVNALLLGDSALYLCASSRQGTSGSIGETQYFGPGTRLLVL.

The genes are TRBV5-4 and TRBJ1-4; 9 bases match TRBD1. The trim removed 3 bases at V and 7 bases at J, leaving 10 bases unmatched. The CDR3 is made up of 16 amino acids. Per germline, CDR1 SGHNT and CDR2 YYREEE (reference sequence). CDR3 in amino acids: CASSSSTTGGFEKLFF. Written as DNA, the CDR3 is TGTGCCAGCAGCTCATCCACGACAGGGGGTTTTGAAAAACTGTTTTTT.

V is TRBV18 and J is TRBJ1-2; 7 bases align to TRBD1. The V gene's germline CDR1 is KGHSH and CDR2 LQKENI. This CDR3 contains 13 residues. The junction had 4 bases not matched to a gene; V was cut back by 3 bases and J by 6 bases. The CDR3 loop is CASSPTGNDGYTF. CDR3 coding DNA: TGTGCCAGCTCACCGACAGGGAATGATGGCTACACCTTC. Full variable domain (rest looked up from reference TRBV18 and TRBJ1-2): NAGVMQNPRHLVRRRGQEARLRCSPMKGHSHVYWYRQLPEEGLKFMVYLQKENIIDESGMPKERFSAEFPKEGPSILRIQQVVRGDSAAYFCASSPTGNDGYTFGSGTRLTVV.

This chain connects TRBV6-4 to TRBJ2-3; 12 bases match TRBD2. V lost 3 bases to trimming and J lost 3 bases; unmatched junction nucleotides: 1. Germline CDR1 MRHNA, CDR2 SNTAGT. CDR3 length equals 15 residues. Here the CDR3 DNA reads TGTGCCAGCAGTGAGACTAGCGGGGGAACAGATACGCAGTATTTT. Translation: CASSETSGGTDTQYF.

The table lists this clone with a count of one. The rearrangement links TRBV19 to TRBJ1-2, with D possibly matching TRBD1 (6 bases). Trimming removed 3 bases from V and 1 base from J, with 9 bases in between. Germline assignment: CDR1 LNHDA and CDR2 SQIVND (reference sequence). This CDR3 spans 14 amino acids. CDR3 bases: TGTGCCAGTAGTATCGGACAGTATAACTATGGCTACACCTTC. Protein sequence: CASSIGQYNYGYTF.

V is TRBV29-1 and J is TRBJ2-7, with 11 bases lining up with TRBD2. The ends lost 4 bases at V and 3 bases at J; junction bases unmatched: 8. Germline V gene sequence: CDR1 SQVTM, CDR2 ANQGSEA. This CDR3 has 15 amino acids. Here the CDR3 DNA reads TGCAGCGTTGTCCTAGCGGGAGGACCCGGCTACGAGCAGTACTTC. This translates into CSVVLAGGPGYEQYF.

The chain joins TRBV7-2 to TRBJ2-7; D is perhaps TRBD2 (6 bases). Looked up from germline, CDR1 is SGHTA and CDR2 is FQGNSA. V was trimmed by 0 bases and J by 4 bases, leaving 16 bases between them. The CDR3 is made up of 16 amino acids. The CDR3 DNA reads as TGTGCCAGCAGCTTAGCCGGGGGTGGCAGAATGTACGAGCAGTACTTC. As protein: CASSLAGGGRMYEQYF.

The rearrangement uses TRBV5-8 and TRBJ1-1, with D perhaps matching TRBD1 (5 bases). This CDR3 has 14 residues. V was trimmed by 0 bases and J by 5 bases, leaving 11 bases between them. The germline gives CDR1 SGHTS, CDR2 YDEGEE. Written as DNA, the CDR3 is TGTGCCAGCAGCTTGGAACCGGGGGGGACTGAAGCTTTCTTT. Protein: CASSLEPGGTEAFF.

V and J are TRBV6-5 and TRBJ2-2, with D unclear. The germline V gene has CDR1 MNHEY and CDR2 SVGAGI. The CDR3 is made up of 14 amino acids. Trimming took off 0 bases at V and 6 bases at J, with 8 bases between the two ends. The CDR3 nucleotides are TGTGCCAGCAGTTACTCGACTCGGGCCGGGGAGCTGTTTTTT. It codes for CASSYSTRAGELFF.

The rearrangement joins TRBV28 to TRBJ1-1; D might be TRBD1 (6 bases). V lost 4 bases to trimming and J lost 0 bases, with 18 bases between them. The V gene's germline CDR1 is MDHEN and CDR2 SYDVKM. The CDR3 contains 17 residues. CDR3 region: CASSSPRSTGMNTEAFF. The CDR3 region has the DNA TGTGCCAGCAGTTCACCACGATCGACAGGCATGAACACTGAAGCTTTCTTT. The variable domain in full, with the rest retrieved from reference TRBV28 and TRBJ1-1, is DVKVTQSSRYLVKRTGEKVFLECVQDMDHENMFWYRQDPGLGLRLIYFSYDVKMKEKGDIPEGYSVSREKKERFSLILESASTNQTSMYLCASSSPRSTGMNTEAFFGQGTRLTVV.

V and J are TRBV19 and TRBJ2-3; possibly TRBD1 for D (6 bases). In germline, CDR1 is LNHDA, CDR2 SQIVND (reference sequence). The CDR3 contains 15 residues. Trimming took off 2 bases at V and 7 bases at J, with 16 bases between the two ends. DNA of the CDR3: TGTGCCAGTAGTATAACCGGTACAGGGTCGAATACGCAGTATTTT. Translation: CASSITGTGSNTQYF.

The rearrangement links TRBV2 to TRBJ2-7; 8 positions agree with TRBD1. Germline assignment: CDR1 SNHLY and CDR2 FYNNEI. The CDR3 spans 15 residues. Trimming cost V 5 bases and J 5 bases; bases outside gene matches: 11. The CDR3 reads CASSKRQGPPNEQYF. In nucleotides, the CDR3 is TGTGCCAGCAGTAAACGACAGGGGCCCCCCAACGAGCAGTACTTC.

This clone has only one observation. J is TRBJ1-2 and V is TRBV5-8; TRBD1 matches 8 bases. Germline loops: CDR1 SGHTS, CDR2 YDEGEE. The CDR3 totals 15 residues. V was pared by 4 bases and J by 1 base, with 6 bases of the junction left unmatched. The CDR3 reads CASSTGQGDNYGYTF. The CDR3 DNA follows: TGTGCCAGCAGCACCGGACAGGGCGATAACTATGGCTACACCTTC.

V usage is TRBV2 and J usage is TRBJ2-7; D not resolved. CDR3 length: 15 amino acids. CDR1 SNHLY and CDR2 FYNNEI come from the germline V gene. V dropped 6 bases and J dropped 2 bases, with 17 bases sitting between them. CDR3 residues: CASRSIDQVTYEQYF. Here the CDR3 DNA reads TGTGCCAGCAGATCGATAGACCAGGTGACCTACGAGCAGTACTTC. Looking up the rest from reference TRBV2 and TRBJ2-7 gives the full variable domain: EPEVTQTPSHQVTQMGQEVILRCVPISNHLYFYWYRQILGQKVEFLVSFYNNEISEKSEIFDDQFSVERPDGSNFTLKIRSTKLEDSAMYFCASRSIDQVTYEQYFGPGTRLTVT.

The rearrangement joins TRBV15 to TRBJ2-7; 8 bases line up with TRBD1. V shed 0 bases and J 6 bases; nucleotides not matched to a gene: 10. Germline CDR1 reads LNHNV; CDR2 reads YYDKDF (reference sequence). CDR3 length: 16 amino acids. The CDR3 loop is CATSRDEDRVFGEQYF. The CDR3 bases are TGTGCCACCAGCAGAGATGAGGACAGGGTTTTCGGCGAGCAGTACTTC.

The chain recombines TRBV4-3 with TRBJ1-1; D unresolved. The germline gives CDR1 LGHNA, CDR2 YSLEER. Trimming shortened V by 3 bases and J by 10 bases, and 18 bases separated the two germline ends. The CDR3 has 14 amino acids. The CDR3 DNA sequence: TGCGCCAGCAGCCATCCGACCGCCGCGGGAGGAGCTTTCTTT. Protein: CASSHPTAAGGAFF.

The rearrangement uses TRBV6-5 and TRBJ2-3; 10 nucleotides line up with TRBD2. Germline-derived CDR1 and CDR2 are MNHEY and SVGAGI. Trimming at V came to 0 bases and at J to 14 bases, leaving 8 bases not matched to a gene. There are 14 residues in the CDR3. The CDR3 DNA sequence: TGTGCCAGCAGTTACTCGAGTCCCGGGACTAGCGCGTATTTT. Its translation is CASSYSSPGTSAYF.

With regard to this clone: Its ends do not fully match the called genes, so a read error is possible. V gene TRBV27 combines with J gene TRBJ2-2, with 8 bases identical to TRBD1. Germline CDR1 MNHEY, CDR2 SMNVEV (reference sequence). This CDR3 spans 16 amino acids. The CDR3 coding sequence is TGTGCCAGCAGTACTTGGCGGACAGGGAACGCCGGGGAGCTGTTTTTT. Its translation is CASSTWRTGNAGELFF.

This chain links TRBV7-2 with TRBJ2-6; 9 bases match TRBD2. The CDR3 runs to 19 residues. The V and J ends lost 1 base and 2 bases, in that order; junction bases with no gene match: 9. The germline gives CDR1 SGHTA, CDR2 FQGNSA. Here the CDR3 reads CASSLDLLAGWTGANVLTF. In nucleotides, the CDR3 is TGTGCCAGCAGCTTAGATCTTCTAGCGGGGTGGACTGGGGCCAACGTCCTGACTTTC.

This clone was counted only a few times. The chain uses TRBV5-1 and TRBJ2-5, with 7 bases matching TRBD1. This CDR3 is built from 13 residues. V shed 3 bases and J 1 base; nucleotides not matched to a gene: 0. Germline CDR1 and CDR2: SGHRS and YFSETQ. The CDR3 DNA is TGCGCCAGCAGCTGGACAGGCCAAGAGACCCAGTACTTC. It is translated as CASSWTGQETQYF.

The gene calls are TRBV7-9 and TRBJ2-7, with 11 positions matching TRBD1. Trimming at V came to 5 bases and at J to 9 bases, leaving 12 bases not matched to a gene. This CDR3 region has 15 residues. Germline loops: CDR1 SEHNR, CDR2 FQNEAQ (reference sequence). In nucleotides, the CDR3 is TGTGCCAGCAGCCCCACCGGGACAGGGGGTCGGGGGCAGTACTTC. It codes for CASSPTGTGGRGQYF.

The CDR3 DNA follows: TGTGCCAGCAGCTTGGGCGGGGACGGGACCTACGAGCAGTACTTC. Amino acid sequence: CASSLGGDGTYEQYF. The rearrangement uses TRBV5-5 and TRBJ2-7; possible D gene TRBD2, 6 bases. The germline V and J ends were trimmed by 0 bases and 2 bases, with 12 bases remaining between them. The germline CDR1 and CDR2 sequences are SGHKS and YYEKEE (reference sequence). The CDR3 has 15 residues.

This chain's CDR3 is CASSPRQGATEQYF. CDR3 bases: TGTGCCAGCAGCCCGAGACAGGGTGCCACCGAGCAGTACTTC. The chain links TRBV7-9 to TRBJ2-7; 7 positions match TRBD1. The CDR3 is 14 amino acids. The junction had 10 bases not matched to a gene; V was cut back by 5 bases and J by 6 bases. Germline V CDR1 and CDR2: SEHNR, FQNEAQ (reference sequence).